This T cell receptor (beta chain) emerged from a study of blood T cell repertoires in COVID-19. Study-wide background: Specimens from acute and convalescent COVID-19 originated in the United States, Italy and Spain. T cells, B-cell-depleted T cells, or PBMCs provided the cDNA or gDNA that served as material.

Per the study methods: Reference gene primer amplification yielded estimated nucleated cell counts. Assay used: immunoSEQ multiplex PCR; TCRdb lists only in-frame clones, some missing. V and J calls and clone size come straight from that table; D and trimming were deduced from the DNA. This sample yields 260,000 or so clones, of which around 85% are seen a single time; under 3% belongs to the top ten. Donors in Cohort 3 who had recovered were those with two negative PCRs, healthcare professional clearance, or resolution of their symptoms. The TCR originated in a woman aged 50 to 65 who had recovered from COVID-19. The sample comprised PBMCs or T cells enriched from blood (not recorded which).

CDR3 bases: TGTGCCTGGAACCCGTTAAGACTAGCAGGCGATGAGCAGTTCTTC. It encodes CAWNPLRLAGDEQFF. The chain combines TRBV30 with TRBJ2-1; 7 bases agree with TRBD2. CDR3 length equals 15 residues. Germline CDR1 GTSNPN, CDR2 SVGIG (reference sequence). The junction had 14 bases not matched to a gene; V was cut back by 4 bases and J by 8 bases.